This T cell receptor beta chain was captured by sequencing in a study of blood T cell repertoires in COVID-19. The length of the CDR3 is 13 residues. V gave up 2 bases and J gave up 8 bases, with 9 bases separating them. Germline CDR1 LGHDT, CDR2 YNNKEL (reference sequence). The method was immunoSEQ multiplex PCR; TCRdb's version includes in-frame clones alone and lacks a portion of them. The sample lists roughly 250,000 clones, around 85% occurring once. The source material was peripheral blood. The rearrangement joins TRBV3-1 (or the pseudogene TRBV3-2) to TRBJ1-4, with D uncertain. The TCR was taken from a woman in her twenties or thirties with COVID-19, enrolled during active disease. CDR3: CASSQQTWEKLFF. The CDR3 DNA is TGTGCCAGCAGCCAACAAACTTGGGAAAAACTGTTTTTT.